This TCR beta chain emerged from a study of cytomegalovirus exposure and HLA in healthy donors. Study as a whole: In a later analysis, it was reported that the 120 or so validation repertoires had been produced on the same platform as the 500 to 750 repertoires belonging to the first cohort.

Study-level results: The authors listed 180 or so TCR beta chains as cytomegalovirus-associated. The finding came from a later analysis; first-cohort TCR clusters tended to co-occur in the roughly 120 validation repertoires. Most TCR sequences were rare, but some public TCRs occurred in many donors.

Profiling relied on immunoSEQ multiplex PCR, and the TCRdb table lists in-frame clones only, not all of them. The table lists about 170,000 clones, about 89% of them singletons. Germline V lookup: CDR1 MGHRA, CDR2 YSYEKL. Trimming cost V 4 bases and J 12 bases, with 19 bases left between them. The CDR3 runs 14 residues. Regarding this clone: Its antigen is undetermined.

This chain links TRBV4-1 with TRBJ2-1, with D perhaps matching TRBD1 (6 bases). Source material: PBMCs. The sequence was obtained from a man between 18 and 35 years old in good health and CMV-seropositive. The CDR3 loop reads CASSPRRQDSGQFF. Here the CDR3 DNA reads TGCGCCAGCAGCCCCAGGAGACAGGACAGTGGGCAGTTCTTC.